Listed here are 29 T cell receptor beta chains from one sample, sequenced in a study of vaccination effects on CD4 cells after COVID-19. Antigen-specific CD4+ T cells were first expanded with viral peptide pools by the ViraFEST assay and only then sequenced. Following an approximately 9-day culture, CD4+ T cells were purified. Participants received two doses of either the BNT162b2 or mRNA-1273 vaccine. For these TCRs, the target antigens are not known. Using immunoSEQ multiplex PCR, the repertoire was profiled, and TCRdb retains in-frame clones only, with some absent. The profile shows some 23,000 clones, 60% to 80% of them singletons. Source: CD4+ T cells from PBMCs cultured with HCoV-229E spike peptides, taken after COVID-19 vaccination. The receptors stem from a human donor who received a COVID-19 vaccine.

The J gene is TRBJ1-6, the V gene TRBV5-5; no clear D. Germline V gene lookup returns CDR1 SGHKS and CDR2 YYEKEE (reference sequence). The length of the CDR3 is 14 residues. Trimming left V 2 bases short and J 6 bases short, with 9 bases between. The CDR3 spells CASSFGQINSPLHF. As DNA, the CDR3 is TGTGCCAGCAGCTTCGGGCAGATTAATTCACCCCTCCACTTT.

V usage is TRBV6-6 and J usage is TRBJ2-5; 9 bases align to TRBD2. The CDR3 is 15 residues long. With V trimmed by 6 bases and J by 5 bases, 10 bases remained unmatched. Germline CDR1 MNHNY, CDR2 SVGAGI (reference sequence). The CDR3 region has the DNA TGTGCCAGCAGGGCGGGAGGGCAGCTTTGGGAGACCCAGTACTTC. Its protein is CASRAGGQLWETQYF.

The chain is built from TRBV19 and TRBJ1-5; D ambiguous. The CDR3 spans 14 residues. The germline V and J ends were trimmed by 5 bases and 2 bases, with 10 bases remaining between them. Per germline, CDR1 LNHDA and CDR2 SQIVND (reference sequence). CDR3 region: CASSSGPRNQPQHF. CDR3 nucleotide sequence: TGTGCCAGTAGTTCCGGGCCCCGCAATCAGCCCCAGCATTTT.

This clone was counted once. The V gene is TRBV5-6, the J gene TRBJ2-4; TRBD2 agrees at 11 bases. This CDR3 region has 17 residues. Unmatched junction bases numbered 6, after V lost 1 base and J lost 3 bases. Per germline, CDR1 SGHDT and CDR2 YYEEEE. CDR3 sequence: CASSLLLAGGGKNIQYF. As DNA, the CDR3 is TGTGCCAGCAGCTTGCTGCTAGCGGGGGGTGGCAAAAACATTCAGTACTTC.

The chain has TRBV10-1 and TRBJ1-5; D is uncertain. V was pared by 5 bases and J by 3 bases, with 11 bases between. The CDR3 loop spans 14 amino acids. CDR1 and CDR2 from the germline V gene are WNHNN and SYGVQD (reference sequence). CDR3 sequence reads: CASSPDGNNQPQHF. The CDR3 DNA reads TGCGCCAGCAGTCCGGACGGAAACAATCAGCCCCAGCATTTT.

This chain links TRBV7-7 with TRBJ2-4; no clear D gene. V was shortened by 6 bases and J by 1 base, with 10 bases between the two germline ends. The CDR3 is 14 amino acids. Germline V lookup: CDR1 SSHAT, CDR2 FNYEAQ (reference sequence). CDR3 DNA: TGTGCCAGCAGTGGACGGCTGGCCAAAAACATTCAGTACTTC. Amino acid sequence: CASSGRLAKNIQYF. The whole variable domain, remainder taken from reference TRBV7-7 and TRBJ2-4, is GAGVSQSPRYKVTKRGQDVTLRCDPISSHATLYWYQQALGQGPEFLTYFNYEAQPDKSGLPSDRFSAERPEGSISTLTIQRTEQRDSAMYRCASSGRLAKNIQYFGAGTRLSVL.

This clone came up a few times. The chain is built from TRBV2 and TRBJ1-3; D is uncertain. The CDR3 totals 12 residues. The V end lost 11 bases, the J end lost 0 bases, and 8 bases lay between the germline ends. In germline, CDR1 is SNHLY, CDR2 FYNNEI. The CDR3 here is CAFKASGNTIYF. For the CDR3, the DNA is TGTGCCTTTAAGGCCTCTGGAAACACCATATATTTT.

CDR3 sequence reads: CASSPGGYGYTF. CDR3 in DNA: TGTGCCAGCAGCCCCGGGGGCTATGGCTACACCTTC. The rearrangement links TRBV3-1 (or the pseudogene TRBV3-2) to TRBJ1-2; the D gene is possibly TRBD1 (5 bases). Trimming cost V 4 bases and J 4 bases, with 7 bases left between them. Germline-derived CDR1 and CDR2 are LGHDT and YNNKEL (reference sequence). This CDR3 region has 12 residues.

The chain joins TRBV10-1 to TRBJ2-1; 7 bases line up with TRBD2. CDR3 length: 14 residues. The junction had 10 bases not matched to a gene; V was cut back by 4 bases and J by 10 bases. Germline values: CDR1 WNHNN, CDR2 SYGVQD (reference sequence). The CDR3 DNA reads TGCGCCAGCAGTGTGGCGACTAGCCCCACCGAGCAGTTCTTC. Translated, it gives CASSVATSPTEQFF.

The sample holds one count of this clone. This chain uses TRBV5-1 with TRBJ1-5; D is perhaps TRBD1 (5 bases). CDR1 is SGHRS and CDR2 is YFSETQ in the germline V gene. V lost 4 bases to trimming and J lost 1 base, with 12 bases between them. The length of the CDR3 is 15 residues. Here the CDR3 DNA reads TGCGCCAGCAGCCAGATGGGGGGGAGCAATCAGCCCCAGCATTTT. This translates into CASSQMGGSNQPQHF.

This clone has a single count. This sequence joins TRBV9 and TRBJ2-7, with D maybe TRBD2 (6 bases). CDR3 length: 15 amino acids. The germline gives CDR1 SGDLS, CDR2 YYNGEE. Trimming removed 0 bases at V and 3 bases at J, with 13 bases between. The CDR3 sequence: CASSVGRGQNYEQYF. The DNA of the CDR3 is TGTGCCAGCAGCGTAGGGCGGGGTCAGAACTACGAGCAGTACTTC.

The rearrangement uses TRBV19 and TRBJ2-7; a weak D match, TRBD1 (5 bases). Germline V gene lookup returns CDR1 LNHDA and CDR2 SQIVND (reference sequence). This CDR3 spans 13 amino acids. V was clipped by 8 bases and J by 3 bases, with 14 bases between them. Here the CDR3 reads CASAGPGYYEQYF. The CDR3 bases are TGTGCCAGTGCAGGGCCCGGGTACTACGAGCAGTACTTC.

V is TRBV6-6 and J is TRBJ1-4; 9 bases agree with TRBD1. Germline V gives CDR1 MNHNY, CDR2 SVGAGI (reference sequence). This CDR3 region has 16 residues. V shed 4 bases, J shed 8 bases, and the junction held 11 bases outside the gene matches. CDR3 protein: CASSFPGQGRREKLFF. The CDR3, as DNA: TGTGCCAGCAGTTTCCCGGGACAGGGTAGGAGAGAAAAACTGTTTTTT.

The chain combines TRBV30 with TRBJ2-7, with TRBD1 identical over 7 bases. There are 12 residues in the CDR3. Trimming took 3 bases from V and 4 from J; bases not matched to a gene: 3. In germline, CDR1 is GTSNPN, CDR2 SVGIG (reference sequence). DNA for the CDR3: TGTGCCTGGAGCCCGACAGGGTACGAGCAGTACTTC. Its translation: CAWSPTGYEQYF.

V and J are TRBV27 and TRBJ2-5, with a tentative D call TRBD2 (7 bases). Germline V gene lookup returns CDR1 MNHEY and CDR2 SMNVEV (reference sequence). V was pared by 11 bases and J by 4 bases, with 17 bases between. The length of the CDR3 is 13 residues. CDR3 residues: CACLGGGGETQYF. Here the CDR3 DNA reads TGTGCCTGTCTGGGGGGAGGGGGAGAGACCCAGTACTTC.

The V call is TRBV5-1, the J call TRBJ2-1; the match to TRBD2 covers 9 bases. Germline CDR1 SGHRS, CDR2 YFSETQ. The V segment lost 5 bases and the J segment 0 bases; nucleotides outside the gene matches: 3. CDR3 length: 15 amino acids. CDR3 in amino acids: CASRLAGSSYNEQFF. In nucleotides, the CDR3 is TGCGCCAGCAGGCTAGCGGGGAGCTCCTACAATGAGCAGTTCTTC.

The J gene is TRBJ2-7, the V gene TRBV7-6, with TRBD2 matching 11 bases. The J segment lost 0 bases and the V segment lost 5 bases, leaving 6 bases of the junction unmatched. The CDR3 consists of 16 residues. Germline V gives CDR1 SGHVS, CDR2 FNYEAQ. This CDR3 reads CASSPTGLAVSYEQYF. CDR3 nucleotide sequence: TGTGCCAGCAGCCCGACGGGACTAGCGGTCTCCTACGAGCAGTACTTC. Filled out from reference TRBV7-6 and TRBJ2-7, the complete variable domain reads GAGVSQSPRYKVTKRGQDVALRCDPISGHVSLYWYRQALGQGPEFLTYFNYEAQQDKSGLPNDRFSAERPEGSISTLTIQRTEQRDSAMYRCASSPTGLAVSYEQYFGPGTRLTVT.

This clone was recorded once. The CDR3 DNA reads TGCGCCAGCAGCCGGGACACTTATAATTCACCCCTCCACTTT. Amino acid sequence: CASSRDTYNSPLHF. The J gene is TRBJ1-6, the V gene TRBV4-1; TRBD1 might be the D (6 bases). Germline lookup yields CDR1 MGHRA and CDR2 YSYEKL. The CDR3 contains 14 residues. Trimming removed 4 bases at V and 4 bases at J, with 8 bases between.

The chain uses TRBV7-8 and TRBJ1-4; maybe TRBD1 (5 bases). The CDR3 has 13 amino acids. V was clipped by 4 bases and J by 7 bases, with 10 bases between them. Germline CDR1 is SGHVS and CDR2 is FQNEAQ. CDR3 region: CASSSTASEKLFF. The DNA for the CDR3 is TGTGCCAGCAGCTCGACAGCTTCTGAAAAACTGTTTTTT.

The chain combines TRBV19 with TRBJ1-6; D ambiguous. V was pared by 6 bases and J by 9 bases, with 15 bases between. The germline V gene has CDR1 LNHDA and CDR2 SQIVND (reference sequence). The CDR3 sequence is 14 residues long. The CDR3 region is CASSHAQISSPLHF. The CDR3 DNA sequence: TGTGCCAGTAGCCATGCCCAGATAAGTTCACCCCTCCACTTT. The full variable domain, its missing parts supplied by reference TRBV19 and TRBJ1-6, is DGGITQSPKYLFRKEGQNVTLSCEQNLNHDAMYWYRQDPGQGLRLIYYSQIVNDFQKGDIAEGYSVSREKKESFPLTVTSAQKNPTAFYLCASSHAQISSPLHFGNGTRLTVT.

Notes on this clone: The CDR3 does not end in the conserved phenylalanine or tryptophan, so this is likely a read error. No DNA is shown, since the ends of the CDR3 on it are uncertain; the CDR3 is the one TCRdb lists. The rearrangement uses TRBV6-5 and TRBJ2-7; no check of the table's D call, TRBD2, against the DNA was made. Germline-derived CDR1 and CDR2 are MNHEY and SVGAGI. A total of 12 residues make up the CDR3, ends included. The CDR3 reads CASSYRGLAGAD.

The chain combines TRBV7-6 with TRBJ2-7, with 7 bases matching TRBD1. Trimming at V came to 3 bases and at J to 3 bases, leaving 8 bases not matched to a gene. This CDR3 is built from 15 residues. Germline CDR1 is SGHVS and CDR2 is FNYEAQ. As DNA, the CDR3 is TGTGCCAGCAGCTTCAATACAGGGGTTGACTACGAGCAGTACTTC. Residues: CASSFNTGVDYEQYF.

The CDR3 sequence is CASSLVGPGSTEAFF. The CDR3 bases are TGTGCCAGCAGCTTAGTTGGCCCCGGAAGCACTGAAGCTTTCTTT. This chain uses TRBV7-2 with TRBJ1-1; D gene unclear. From germline, CDR1 is SGHTA and CDR2 FQGNSA. Trimming removed 1 base from V and 4 bases from J, with 13 bases in between. The CDR3 sequence is 15 residues long.

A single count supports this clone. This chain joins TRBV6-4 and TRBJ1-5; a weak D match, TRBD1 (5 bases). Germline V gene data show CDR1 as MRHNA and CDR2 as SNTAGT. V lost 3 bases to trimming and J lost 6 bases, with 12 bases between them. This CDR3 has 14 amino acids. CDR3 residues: CASSEWGSGQPQHF. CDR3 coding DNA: TGTGCCAGCAGTGAGTGGGGCTCGGGTCAGCCCCAGCATTTT.

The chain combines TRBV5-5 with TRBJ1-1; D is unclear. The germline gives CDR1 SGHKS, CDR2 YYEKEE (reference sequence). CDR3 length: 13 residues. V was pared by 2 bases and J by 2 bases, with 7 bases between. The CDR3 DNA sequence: TGTGCCAGCAGCTTACAGTCCAACACTGAAGCTTTCTTT. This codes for CASSLQSNTEAFF.

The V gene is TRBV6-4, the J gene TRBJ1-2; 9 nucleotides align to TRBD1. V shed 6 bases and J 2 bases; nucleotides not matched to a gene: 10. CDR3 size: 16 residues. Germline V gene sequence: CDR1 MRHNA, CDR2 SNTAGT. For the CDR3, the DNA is TGTGCCAGCAGGACCGGGACAGGGTCAGCCAACTATGGCTACACCTTC. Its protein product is CASRTGTGSANYGYTF.

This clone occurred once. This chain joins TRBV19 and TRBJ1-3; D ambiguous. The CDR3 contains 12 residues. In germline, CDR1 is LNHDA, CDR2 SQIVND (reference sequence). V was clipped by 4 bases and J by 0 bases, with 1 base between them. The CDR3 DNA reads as TGTGCCAGTAGTAACTCTGGAAACACCATATATTTT. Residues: CASSNSGNTIYF.

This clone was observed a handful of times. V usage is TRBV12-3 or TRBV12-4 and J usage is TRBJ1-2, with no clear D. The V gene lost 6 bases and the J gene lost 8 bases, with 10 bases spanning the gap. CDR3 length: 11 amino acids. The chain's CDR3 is CASRRLPGYTF. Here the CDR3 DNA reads TGTGCCAGCAGACGATTGCCCGGCTACACCTTC.

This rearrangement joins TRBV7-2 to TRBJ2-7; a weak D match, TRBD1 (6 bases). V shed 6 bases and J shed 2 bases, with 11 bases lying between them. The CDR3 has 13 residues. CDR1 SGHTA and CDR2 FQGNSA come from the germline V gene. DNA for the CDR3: TGTGCCAGCAGGCTGACAGGTCCCTACGAGCAGTACTTC. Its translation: CASRLTGPYEQYF. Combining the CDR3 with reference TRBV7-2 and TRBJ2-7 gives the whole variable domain GAGVSQSPSNKVTEKGKDVELRCDPISGHTALYWYRQSLGQGLEFLIYFQGNSAPDKSGLPSDRFSAERTGGSVSTLTIQRTQQEDSAVYLCASRLTGPYEQYFGPGTRLTVT.